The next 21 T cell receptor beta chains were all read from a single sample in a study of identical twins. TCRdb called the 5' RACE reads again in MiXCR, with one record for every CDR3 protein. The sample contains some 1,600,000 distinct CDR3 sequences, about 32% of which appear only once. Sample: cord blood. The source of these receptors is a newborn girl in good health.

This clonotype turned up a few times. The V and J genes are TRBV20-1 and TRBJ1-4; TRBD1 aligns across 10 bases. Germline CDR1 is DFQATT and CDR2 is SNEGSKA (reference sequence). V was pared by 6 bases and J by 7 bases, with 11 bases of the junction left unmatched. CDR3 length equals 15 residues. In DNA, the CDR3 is TGCAGTGCCCGGGACAGGGGTAGAGTGGGTGAAAAACTGTTTTTT. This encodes CSARDRGRVGEKLFF.

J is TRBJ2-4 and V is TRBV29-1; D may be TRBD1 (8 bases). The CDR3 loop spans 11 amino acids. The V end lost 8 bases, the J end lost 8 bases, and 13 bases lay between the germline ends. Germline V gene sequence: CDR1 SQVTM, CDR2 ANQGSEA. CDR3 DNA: TGCAGCTTTACAGGGGGGGACATTCAGTACTTC. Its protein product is CSFTGGDIQYF.

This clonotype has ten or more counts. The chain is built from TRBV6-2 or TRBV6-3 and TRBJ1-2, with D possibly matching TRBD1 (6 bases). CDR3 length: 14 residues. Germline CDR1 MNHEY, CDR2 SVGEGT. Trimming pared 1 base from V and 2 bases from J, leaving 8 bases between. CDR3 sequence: CASSYFDRNYGYTF. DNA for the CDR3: TGTGCCAGCAGTTACTTTGACAGGAACTATGGCTACACCTTC.

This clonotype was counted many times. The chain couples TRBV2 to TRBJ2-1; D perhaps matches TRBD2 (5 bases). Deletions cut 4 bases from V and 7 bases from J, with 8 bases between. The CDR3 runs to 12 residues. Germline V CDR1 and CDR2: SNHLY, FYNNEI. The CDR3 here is CASSVSGNEQFF. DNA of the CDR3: TGTGCCAGCAGTGTATCGGGGAATGAGCAGTTCTTC.

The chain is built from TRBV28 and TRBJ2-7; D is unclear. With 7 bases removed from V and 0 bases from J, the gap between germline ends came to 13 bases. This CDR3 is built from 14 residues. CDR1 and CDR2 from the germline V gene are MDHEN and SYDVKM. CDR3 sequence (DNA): TGTGCCAGCATCCCAAGTCGCGGCTCCTACGAGCAGTACTTC. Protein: CASIPSRGSYEQYF.

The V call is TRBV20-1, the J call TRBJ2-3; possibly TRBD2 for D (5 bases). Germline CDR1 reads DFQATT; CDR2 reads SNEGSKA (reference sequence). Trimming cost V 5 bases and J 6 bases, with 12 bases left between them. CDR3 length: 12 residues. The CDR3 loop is CSAQRLVDTQYF. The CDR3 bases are TGCAGTGCTCAGCGGTTGGTGGATACGCAGTATTTT.

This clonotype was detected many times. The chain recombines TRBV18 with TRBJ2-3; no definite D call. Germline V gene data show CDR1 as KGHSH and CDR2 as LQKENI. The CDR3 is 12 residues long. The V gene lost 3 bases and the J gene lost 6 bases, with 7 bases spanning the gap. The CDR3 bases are TGTGCCAGCTCACCTCCCCGGGATACGCAGTATTTT. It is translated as CASSPPRDTQYF.

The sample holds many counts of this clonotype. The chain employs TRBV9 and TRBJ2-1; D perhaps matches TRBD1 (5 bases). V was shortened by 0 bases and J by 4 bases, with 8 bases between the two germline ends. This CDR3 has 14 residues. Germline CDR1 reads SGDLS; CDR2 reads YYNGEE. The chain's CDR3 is CASSVGGPYNEQFF. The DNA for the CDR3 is TGTGCCAGCAGCGTAGGGGGCCCATACAATGAGCAGTTCTTC.

The CDR3 DNA reads as TGTGCCAGCAGCCGATCGGGACTCCCCATATCCTACGAGCAGTTCTTC. This sequence encodes CASSRSGLPISYEQFF. This chain uses TRBV6-5 with TRBJ2-1; tentative D call: TRBD2 (6 bases). Looked up from germline, CDR1 is MNHEY and CDR2 is SVGAGI. V was shortened by 6 bases and J by 10 bases, with 25 bases between the two germline ends. This CDR3 spans 16 amino acids.

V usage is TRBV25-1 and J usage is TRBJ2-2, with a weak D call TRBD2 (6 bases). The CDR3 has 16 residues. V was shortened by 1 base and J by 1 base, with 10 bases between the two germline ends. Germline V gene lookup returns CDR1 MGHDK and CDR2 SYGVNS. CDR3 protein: CASSEWGGVNTGELFF. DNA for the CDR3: TGTGCCAGCAGTGAATGGGGCGGGGTGAACACCGGGGAGCTGTTTTTT.

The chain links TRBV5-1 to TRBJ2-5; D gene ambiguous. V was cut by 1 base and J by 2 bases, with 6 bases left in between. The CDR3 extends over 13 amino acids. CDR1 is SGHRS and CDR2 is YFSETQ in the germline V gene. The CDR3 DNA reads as TGCGCCAGCAGCTTGTTAATACAAGAGACCCAGTACTTC. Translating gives CASSLLIQETQYF. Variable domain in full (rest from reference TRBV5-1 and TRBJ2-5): KAGVTQTPRYLIKTRGQQVTLSCSPISGHRSVSWYQQTPGQGLQFLFEYFSETQRNKGNFPGRFSGRQFSNSRSEMNVSTLELGDSALYLCASSLLIQETQYFGPGTRLLVL.

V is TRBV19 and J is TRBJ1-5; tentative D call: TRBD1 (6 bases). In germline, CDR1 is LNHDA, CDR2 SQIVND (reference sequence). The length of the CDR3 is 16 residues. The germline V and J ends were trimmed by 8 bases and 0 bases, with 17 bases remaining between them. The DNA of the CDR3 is TGTGCCAGTCGACAGGCCAGACCGTATAGCAATCAGCCCCAGCATTTT. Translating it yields CASRQARPYSNQPQHF.

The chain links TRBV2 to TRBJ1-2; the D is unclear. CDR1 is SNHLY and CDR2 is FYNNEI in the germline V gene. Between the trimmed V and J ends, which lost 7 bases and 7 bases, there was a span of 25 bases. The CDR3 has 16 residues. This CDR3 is CASIFSRFSRSSGYTF. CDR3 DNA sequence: TGTGCCAGCATCTTTTCTCGGTTTTCGCGCAGTTCTGGCTACACCTTC.

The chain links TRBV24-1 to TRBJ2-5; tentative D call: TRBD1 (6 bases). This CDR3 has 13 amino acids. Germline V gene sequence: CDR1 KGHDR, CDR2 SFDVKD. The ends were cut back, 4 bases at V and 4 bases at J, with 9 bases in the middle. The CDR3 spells CATSDPRGETQYF. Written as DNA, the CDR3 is TGTGCCACCAGTGACCCCAGGGGAGAGACCCAGTACTTC.

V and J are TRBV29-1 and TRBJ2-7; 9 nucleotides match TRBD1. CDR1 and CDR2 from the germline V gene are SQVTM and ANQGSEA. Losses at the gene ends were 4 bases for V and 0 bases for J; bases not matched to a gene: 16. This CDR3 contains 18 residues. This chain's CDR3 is CSVAPSYPGTGISYEQYF. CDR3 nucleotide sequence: TGCAGCGTTGCCCCATCTTACCCCGGGACAGGGATCTCCTACGAGCAGTACTTC.

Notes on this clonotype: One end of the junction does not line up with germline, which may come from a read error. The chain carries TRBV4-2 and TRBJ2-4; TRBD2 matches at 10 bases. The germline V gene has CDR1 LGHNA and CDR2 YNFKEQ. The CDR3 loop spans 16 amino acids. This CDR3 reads CASSQDQASGSNIRYF. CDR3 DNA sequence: TGTGCCAGCAGCCAAGATCAGGCTAGCGGGAGTAACATTCGGTACTTC.

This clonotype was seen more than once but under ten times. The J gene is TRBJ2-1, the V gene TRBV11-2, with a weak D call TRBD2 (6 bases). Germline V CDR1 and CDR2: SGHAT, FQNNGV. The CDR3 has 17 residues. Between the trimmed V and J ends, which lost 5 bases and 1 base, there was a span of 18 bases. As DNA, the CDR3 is TGTGCCAGCAGCCCCCTAGCGCCAAGCTCTTCCTACAATGAGCAGTTCTTC. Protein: CASSPLAPSSSYNEQFF.

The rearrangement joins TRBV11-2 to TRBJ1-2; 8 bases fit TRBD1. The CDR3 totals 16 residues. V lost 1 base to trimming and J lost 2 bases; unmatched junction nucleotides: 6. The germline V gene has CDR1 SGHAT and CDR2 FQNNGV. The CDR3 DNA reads TGTGCCAGCAGCTTAGCCCCGAGGACAGGGAACTATGGCTACACCTTC. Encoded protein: CASSLAPRTGNYGYTF.

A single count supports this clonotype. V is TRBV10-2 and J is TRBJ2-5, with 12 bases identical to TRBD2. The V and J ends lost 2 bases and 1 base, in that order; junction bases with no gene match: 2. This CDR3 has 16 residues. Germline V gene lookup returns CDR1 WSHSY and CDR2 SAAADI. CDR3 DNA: TGCGCCAGCAGTGAGATACTAGCGGGGGGCCAAGAGACCCAGTACTTC. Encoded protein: CASSEILAGGQETQYF.

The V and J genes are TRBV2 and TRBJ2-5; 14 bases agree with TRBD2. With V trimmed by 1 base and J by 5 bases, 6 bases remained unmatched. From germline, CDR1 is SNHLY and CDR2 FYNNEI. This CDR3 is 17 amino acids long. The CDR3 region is CASSEGLAGGQWETQYF. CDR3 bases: TGTGCCAGCAGTGAAGGACTAGCGGGGGGGCAGTGGGAGACCCAGTACTTC.

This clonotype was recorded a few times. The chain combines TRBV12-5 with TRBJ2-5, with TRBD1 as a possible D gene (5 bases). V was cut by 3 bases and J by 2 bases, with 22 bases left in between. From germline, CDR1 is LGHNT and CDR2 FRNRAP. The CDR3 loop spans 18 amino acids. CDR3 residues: CASGFHKLDSPDQETQYF. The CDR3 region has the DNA TGTGCTAGTGGTTTCCACAAACTCGACAGCCCCGATCAAGAGACCCAGTACTTC.